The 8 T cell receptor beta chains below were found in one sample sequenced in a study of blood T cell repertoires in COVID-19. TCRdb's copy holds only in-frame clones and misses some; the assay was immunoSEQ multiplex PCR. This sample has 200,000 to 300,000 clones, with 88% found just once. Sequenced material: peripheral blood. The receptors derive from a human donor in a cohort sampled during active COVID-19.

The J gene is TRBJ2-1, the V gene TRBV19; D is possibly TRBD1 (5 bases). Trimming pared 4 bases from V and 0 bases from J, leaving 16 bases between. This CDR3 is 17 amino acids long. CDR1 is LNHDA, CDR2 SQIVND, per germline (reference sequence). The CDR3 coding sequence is TGTGCCAGTAGTAACGGCGTGGGGCGGAGCTCCTACAATGAGCAGTTCTTC. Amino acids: CASSNGVGRSSYNEQFF.

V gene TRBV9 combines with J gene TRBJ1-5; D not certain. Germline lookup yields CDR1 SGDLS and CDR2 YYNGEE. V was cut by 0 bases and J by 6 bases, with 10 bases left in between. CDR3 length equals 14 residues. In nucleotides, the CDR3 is TGTGCCAGCAGCGTAGAAACAGAGTCTCAGCCCCAGCATTTT. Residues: CASSVETESQPQHF.

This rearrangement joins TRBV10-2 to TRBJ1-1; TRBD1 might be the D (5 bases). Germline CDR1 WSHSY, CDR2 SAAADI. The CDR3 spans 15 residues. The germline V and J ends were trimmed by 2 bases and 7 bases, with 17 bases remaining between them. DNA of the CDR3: TGCGCCAGCAGTGAGCCGGAGGCAGGGAGGGGTGAAGCTTTCTTT. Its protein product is CASSEPEAGRGEAFF.

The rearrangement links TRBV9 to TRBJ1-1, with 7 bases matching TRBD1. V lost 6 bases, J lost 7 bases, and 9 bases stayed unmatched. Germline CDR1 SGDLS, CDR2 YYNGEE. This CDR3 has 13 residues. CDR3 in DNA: TGTGCCAGCATGAGGGGGCTGATGGGTGAAGCTTTCTTT. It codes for CASMRGLMGEAFF.

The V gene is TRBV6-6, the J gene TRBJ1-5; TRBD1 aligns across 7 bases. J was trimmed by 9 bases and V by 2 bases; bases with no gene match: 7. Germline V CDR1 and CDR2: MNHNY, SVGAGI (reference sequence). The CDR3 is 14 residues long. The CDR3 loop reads CASSYEGGPGPQHF. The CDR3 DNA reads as TGTGCCAGCAGTTACGAAGGGGGCCCGGGGCCCCAGCATTTT.

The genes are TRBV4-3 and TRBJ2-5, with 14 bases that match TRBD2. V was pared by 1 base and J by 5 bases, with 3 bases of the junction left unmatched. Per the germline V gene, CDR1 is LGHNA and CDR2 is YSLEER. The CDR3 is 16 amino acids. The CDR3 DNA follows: TGCGCCAGCAGCCAAGCGACTAGCGGGGGGGCTGAGACCCAGTACTTC. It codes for CASSQATSGGAETQYF.

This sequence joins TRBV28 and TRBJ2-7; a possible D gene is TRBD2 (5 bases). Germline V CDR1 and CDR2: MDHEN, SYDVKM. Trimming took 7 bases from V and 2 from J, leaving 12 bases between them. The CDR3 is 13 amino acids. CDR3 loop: CASKQAGAYEQYF. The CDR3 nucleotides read TGTGCCAGCAAGCAGGCGGGTGCCTACGAGCAGTACTTC.

The DNA of the CDR3 is TGTGCCAGAACCGGGACTAGGGTCGTCAATGAGCAGTTCTTC. It is translated as CARTGTRVVNEQFF. The chain recombines TRBV27 with TRBJ2-1, with 8 positions matching TRBD2. CDR3 length: 14 amino acids. The V gene's germline CDR1 is MNHEY and CDR2 SMNVEV (reference sequence). V was clipped by 9 bases and J by 6 bases; unmatched bases: 10.